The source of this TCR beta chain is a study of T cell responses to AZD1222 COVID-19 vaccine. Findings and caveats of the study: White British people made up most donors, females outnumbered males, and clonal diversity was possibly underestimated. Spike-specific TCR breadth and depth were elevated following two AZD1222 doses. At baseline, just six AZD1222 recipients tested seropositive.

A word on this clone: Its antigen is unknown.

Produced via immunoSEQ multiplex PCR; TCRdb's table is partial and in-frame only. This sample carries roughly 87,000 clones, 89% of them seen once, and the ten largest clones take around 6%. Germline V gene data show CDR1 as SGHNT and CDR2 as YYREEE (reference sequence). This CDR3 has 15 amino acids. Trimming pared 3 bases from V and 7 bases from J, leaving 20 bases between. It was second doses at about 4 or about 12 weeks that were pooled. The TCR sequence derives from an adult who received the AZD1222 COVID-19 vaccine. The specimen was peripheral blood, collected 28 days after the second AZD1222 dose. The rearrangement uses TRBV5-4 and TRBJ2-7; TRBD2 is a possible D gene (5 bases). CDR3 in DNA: TGTGCCAGCAGCTCGGTCGACGGACGGACGGGGGAGCAGTACTTC. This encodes CASSSVDGRTGEQYF.